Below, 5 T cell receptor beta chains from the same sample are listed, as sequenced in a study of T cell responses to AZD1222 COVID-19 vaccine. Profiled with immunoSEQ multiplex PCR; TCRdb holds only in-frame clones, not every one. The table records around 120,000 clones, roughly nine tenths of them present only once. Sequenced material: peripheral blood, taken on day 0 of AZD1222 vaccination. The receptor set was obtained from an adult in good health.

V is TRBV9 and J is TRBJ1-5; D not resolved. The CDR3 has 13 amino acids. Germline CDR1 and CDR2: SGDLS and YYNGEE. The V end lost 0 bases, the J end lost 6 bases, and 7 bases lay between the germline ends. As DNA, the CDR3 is TGTGCCAGCAGCGTAGGGGGAATTCAGCCCCAGCATTTT. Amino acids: CASSVGGIQPQHF.

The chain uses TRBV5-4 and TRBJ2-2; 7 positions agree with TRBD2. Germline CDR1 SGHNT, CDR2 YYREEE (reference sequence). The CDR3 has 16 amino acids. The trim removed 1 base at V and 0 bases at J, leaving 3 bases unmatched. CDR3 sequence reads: CASSLHGTTNTGELFF. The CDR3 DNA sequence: TGTGCCAGCAGCTTGCACGGGACTACGAACACCGGGGAGCTGTTTTTT.

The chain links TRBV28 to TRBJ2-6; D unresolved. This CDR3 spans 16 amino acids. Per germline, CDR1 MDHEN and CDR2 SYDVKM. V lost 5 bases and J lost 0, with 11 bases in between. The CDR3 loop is CASSGVRRSGANVLTF. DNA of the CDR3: TGTGCCAGCAGTGGGGTAAGACGCTCTGGGGCCAACGTCCTGACTTTC. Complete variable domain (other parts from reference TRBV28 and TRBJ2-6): DVKVTQSSRYLVKRTGEKVFLECVQDMDHENMFWYRQDPGLGLRLIYFSYDVKMKEKGDIPEGYSVSREKKERFSLILESASTNQTSMYLCASSGVRRSGANVLTFGAGSRLTVL.

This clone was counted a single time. CDR3 DNA sequence: TGTGCCTGGAGTGGACTAGCGGGAGCAGGGAATGAGCAGTTCTTC. Translation: CAWSGLAGAGNEQFF. V and J are TRBV30 and TRBJ2-1; 12 nucleotides match TRBD2. The CDR3 length is 15 residues. Germline lookup yields CDR1 GTSNPN and CDR2 SVGIG (reference sequence). With 1 base clipped from V and 7 bases from J, the junction kept 5 bases outside the gene matches.

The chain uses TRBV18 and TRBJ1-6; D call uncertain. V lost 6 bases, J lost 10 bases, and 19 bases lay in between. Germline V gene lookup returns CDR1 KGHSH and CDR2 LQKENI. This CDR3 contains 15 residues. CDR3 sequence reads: CASSYKGYSESPLHF. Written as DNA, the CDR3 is TGTGCCAGCTCTTACAAGGGTTACTCGGAATCACCCCTCCACTTT. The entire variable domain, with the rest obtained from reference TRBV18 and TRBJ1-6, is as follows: NAGVMQNPRHLVRRRGQEARLRCSPMKGHSHVYWYRQLPEEGLKFMVYLQKENIIDESGMPKERFSAEFPKEGPSILRIQQVVRGDSAAYFCASSYKGYSESPLHFGNGTRLTVT.